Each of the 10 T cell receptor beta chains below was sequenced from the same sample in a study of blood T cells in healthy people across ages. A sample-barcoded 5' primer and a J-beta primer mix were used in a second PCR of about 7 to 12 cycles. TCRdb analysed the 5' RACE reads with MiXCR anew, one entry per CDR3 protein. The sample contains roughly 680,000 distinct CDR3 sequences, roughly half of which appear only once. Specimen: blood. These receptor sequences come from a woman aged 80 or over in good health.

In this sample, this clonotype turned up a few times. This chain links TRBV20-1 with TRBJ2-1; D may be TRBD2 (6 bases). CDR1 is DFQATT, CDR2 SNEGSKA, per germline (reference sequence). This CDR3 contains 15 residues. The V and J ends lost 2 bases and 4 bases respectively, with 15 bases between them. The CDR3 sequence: CSARLGTSPYNEQFF. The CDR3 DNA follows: TGCAGTGCTAGACTAGGGACTTCCCCATACAATGAGCAGTTCTTC.

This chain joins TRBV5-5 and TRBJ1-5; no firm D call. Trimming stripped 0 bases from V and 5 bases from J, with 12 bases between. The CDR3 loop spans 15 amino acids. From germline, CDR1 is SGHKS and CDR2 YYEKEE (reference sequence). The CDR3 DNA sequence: TGTGCCAGCAGCTTGGATCTGGCGGCGTATCAGCCCCAGCATTTT. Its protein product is CASSLDLAAYQPQHF.

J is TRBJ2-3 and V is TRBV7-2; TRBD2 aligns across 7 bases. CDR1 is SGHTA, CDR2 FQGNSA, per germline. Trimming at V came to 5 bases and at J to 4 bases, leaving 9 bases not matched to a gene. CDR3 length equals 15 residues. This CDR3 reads CASSLYGGSADTQYF. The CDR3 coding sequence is TGTGCCAGCAGCCTTTACGGGGGGTCTGCAGATACGCAGTATTTT.

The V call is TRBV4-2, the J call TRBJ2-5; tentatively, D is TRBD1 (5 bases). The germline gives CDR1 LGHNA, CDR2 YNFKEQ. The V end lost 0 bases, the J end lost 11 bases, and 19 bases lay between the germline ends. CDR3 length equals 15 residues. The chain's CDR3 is CASSQDIFRVDEQYF. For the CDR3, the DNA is TGTGCCAGCAGCCAAGATATATTCAGGGTGGATGAGCAGTACTTC.

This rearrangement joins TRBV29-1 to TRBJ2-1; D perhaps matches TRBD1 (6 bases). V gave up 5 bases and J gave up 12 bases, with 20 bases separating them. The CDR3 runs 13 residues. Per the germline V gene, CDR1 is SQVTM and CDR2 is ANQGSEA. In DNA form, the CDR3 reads TGCAGCGTTCGCAGGGGCTTAGATCTTACGCAGTTCTTC. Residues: CSVRRGLDLTQFF.

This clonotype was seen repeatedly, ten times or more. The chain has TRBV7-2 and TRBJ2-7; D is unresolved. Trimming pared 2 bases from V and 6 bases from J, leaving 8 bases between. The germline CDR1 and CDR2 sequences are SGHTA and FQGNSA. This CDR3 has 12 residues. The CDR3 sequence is CASSLIGFEQYF. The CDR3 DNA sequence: TGTGCCAGCAGCTTAATAGGGTTCGAGCAGTACTTC.

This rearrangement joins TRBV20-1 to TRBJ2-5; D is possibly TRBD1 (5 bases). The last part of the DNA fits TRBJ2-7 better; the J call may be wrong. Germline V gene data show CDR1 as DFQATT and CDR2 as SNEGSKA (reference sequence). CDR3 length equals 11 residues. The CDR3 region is CSATRDREQYF. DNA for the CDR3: TGCAGTGCCACCAGGGATCGCGAGCAGTACTTC.

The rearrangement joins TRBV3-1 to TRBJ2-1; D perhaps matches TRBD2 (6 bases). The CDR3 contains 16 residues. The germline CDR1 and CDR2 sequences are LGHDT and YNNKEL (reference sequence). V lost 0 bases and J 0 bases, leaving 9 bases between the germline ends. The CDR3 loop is CASSQESGSSYNEQFF. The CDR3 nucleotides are TGTGCCAGCAGCCAAGAGTCCGGGAGCTCCTACAATGAGCAGTTCTTC.

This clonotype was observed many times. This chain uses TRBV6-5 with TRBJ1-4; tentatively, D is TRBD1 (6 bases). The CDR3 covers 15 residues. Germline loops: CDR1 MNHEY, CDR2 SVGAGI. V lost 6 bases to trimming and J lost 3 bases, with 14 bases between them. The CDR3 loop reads CASSSEGGPNEKLFF. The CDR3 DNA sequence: TGTGCCAGCAGCTCCGAGGGGGGCCCTAATGAAAAACTGTTTTTT.

CDR3 coding DNA: TGTGCCAGCACCTTGGACCGAGGGGTCGACGAGCAGTACTTC. This translates into CASTLDRGVDEQYF. The chain is built from TRBV6-6 and TRBJ2-7; the D call may be TRBD1 or TRBD2 (5 bases each). V lost 7 bases to trimming and J lost 5 bases, with 18 bases between them. Germline CDR1 is MNHNY and CDR2 is SVGAGI (reference sequence). The length of the CDR3 is 14 residues.